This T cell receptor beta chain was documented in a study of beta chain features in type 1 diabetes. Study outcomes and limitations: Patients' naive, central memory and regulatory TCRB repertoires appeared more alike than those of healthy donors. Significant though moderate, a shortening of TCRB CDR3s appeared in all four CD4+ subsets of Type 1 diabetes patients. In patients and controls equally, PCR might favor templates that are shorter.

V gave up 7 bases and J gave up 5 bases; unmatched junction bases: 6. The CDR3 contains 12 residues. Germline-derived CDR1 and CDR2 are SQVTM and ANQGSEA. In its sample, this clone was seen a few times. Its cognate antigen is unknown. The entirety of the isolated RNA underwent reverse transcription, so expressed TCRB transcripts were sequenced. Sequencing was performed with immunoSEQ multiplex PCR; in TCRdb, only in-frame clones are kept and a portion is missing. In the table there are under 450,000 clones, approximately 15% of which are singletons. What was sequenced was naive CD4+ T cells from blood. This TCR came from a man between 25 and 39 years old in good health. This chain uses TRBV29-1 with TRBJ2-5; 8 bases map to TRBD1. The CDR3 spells CSARTGRETQYF. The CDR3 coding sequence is TGCAGCGCCAGGACAGGGCGGGAGACCCAGTACTTC.